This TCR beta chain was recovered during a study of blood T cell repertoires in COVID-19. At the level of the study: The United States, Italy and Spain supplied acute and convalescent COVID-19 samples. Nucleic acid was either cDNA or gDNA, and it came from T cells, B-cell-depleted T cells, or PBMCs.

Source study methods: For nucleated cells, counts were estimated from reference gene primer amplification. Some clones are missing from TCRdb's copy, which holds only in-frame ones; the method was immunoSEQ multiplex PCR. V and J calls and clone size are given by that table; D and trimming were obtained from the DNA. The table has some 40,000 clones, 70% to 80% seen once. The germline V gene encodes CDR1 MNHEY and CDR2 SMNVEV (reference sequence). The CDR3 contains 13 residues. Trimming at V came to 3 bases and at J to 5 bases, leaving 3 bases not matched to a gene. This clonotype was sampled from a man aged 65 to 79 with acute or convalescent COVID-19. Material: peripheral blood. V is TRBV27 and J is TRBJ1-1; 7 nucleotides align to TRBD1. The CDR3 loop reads CASSFAGGTEAFF. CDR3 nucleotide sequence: TGTGCCAGCAGTTTTGCAGGGGGGACTGAAGCTTTCTTT.